These 24 T cell receptor beta chains were all obtained from the same sample, sequenced in a study of regulatory T cells in long-lasting Graves disease. Assembly of TCR beta libraries relied on iRepertoire HTBI primers together with Arm-PCR of CDR3 regions. From the multiplex PCR reads, TCRdb called clonotypes with MiXCR, one entry per CDR3 protein. The sample includes 560,000 or so distinct CDR3 sequences, around 16% of them seen just once. Time point of the sample: newly diagnosed GD, antithyroid drugs for less than 3 months. Extracted RNA from PBMCs served as the source of the TCR library. The sample also formed part of further work on T cells in Graves' hyperthyroidism and ophthalmopathy.

Sequencing used peripheral blood mononuclear cells (PBMCs), obtained at new diagnosis, from a patient treated with antithyroid drugs. The receptor set was obtained from a man aged 18 to 30 with Graves disease.

At least ten counts were recorded for this clonotype. V is TRBV5-6 and J is TRBJ1-2, with 8 bases lining up with TRBD1. V was clipped by 4 bases and J by 8 bases; unmatched bases: 7. Germline values: CDR1 SGHDT, CDR2 YYEEEE. CDR3 size: 13 residues. CDR3 region: CASSVGQGGGYTF. In DNA, the CDR3 is TGTGCCAGCAGCGTAGGACAGGGCGGCGGCTACACCTTC.

Comments on this clonotype: A much larger clone is a single base away; this may be a read error. The V gene is TRBV11-2, the J gene TRBJ2-7; D may be TRBD2 (5 bases). The CDR3 consists of 12 residues. Germline V gene lookup returns CDR1 SGHAT and CDR2 FQNNGV. The V end was cut by 2 bases, the J end by 6 bases, with 8 bases between. CDR3 DNA: TGTGCCAGCAGCTTAACTAGGAGCGAGCAGTACTTC. Translating it yields CASSLTRSEQYF.

This clonotype has a count of ten or more. This chain connects TRBV20-1 to TRBJ2-5; 16 bases fit TRBD2. CDR1 is DFQATT and CDR2 is SNEGSKA in the germline V gene (reference sequence). Unmatched junction bases numbered 11, after V lost 3 bases and J lost 4 bases. The CDR3 length is 18 residues. DNA of the CDR3: TGCAGTGCTAGGCTATTGGGGACTAGCGGGAGGGCCCGAGAGACCCAGTACTTC. Protein: CSARLLGTSGRARETQYF.

This clonotype has ten or more counts. The rearrangement joins TRBV11-3 to TRBJ2-5, with a tentative D call TRBD2 (5 bases). The CDR3 length is 14 residues. With 5 bases removed from V and 5 bases from J, the gap between germline ends came to 15 bases. The germline V gene encodes CDR1 SGHNT and CDR2 YENEEA. Written as DNA, the CDR3 is TGTGCCAGCAGCCTCGGAGGCGGCCGGGAGACCCAGTACTTC. This encodes CASSLGGGRETQYF.

This clonotype was observed many times. The rearrangement links TRBV7-2 to TRBJ2-7; TRBD2 matches 7 bases. Germline assignment: CDR1 SGHTA and CDR2 FQGNSA. The CDR3 consists of 18 residues. The trim removed 2 bases at V and 7 bases at J, leaving 20 bases unmatched. The CDR3 here is CASSLKTSPSGPVREQYF. DNA for the CDR3: TGTGCCAGCAGCTTAAAGACGAGTCCTAGCGGCCCTGTACGTGAGCAGTACTTC.

This clonotype was recorded at least ten times. In DNA form, the CDR3 reads TGTGCCAGCAGCTTCGCAGGAAACAATGAGCAGTTCTTC. This encodes CASSFAGNNEQFF. The chain recombines TRBV7-9 with TRBJ2-1; D is unclear. This CDR3 comprises 13 residues. Germline V gene data show CDR1 as SEHNR and CDR2 as FQNEAQ (reference sequence). V lost 3 bases, J lost 5 bases, and 8 bases lay in between.

This clonotype was seen more than once but under ten times. CDR3 loop: CSVEDRFGNTIYF. The CDR3 nucleotides read TGCAGCGTTGAGGACAGGTTTGGAAACACCATATATTTT. The chain employs TRBV29-1 and TRBJ1-3, with TRBD1 matching over 7 bases. V gave up 3 bases and J gave up 3 bases; unmatched junction bases: 2. Germline V gives CDR1 SQVTM, CDR2 ANQGSEA. CDR3 length: 13 residues.

In the case of this clonotype: The junction departs from germline at one end; a sequencing error may be responsible. This chain joins TRBV11-2 and TRBJ2-5, with D perhaps given as TRBD1 or TRBD2 (5 bases each). The CDR3 sequence is 13 residues long. Germline V CDR1 and CDR2: SGHAT, FQNNGV. CDR3 loop: CASSLGDRGTQHF. The CDR3 nucleotides are TGTGCCAGCAGCTTAGGCGACCGTGGGACCCAGCACTTC. The complete variable domain, with remaining parts taken from reference TRBV11-2 and TRBJ2-5, reads EAGVAQSPRYKIIEKRQSVAFWCNPISGHATLYWYQQILGQGPKLLIQFQNNGVVDDSQLPKDRFSAERLKGVDSTLKIQPAKLEDSAVYLCASSLGDRGTQHFGPGTRLLVL.

This clonotype was seen only a few times. This chain uses TRBV7-2 with TRBJ1-5; 8 bases fit TRBD1. Looked up from germline, CDR1 is SGHTA and CDR2 is FQGNSA. Trimming at V came to 5 bases and at J to 4 bases, leaving 13 bases not matched to a gene. The CDR3 loop spans 17 amino acids. CDR3 sequence (DNA): TGTGCCAGCAGCCCTCGACAGGGGAAAGGGCTGAATCAGCCCCAGCATTTT. Protein: CASSPRQGKGLNQPQHF.

This clonotype was seen more than once but under ten times. V gene TRBV4-1 combines with J gene TRBJ2-1; TRBD2 matches 9 bases. The CDR3 spans 15 residues. V trimming: 0 bases; J trimming: 10 bases; junction bases outside the gene matches: 7. Per germline, CDR1 MGHRA and CDR2 YSYEKL. The CDR3: CASSQDGGRAREQFF. The DNA for the CDR3 is TGCGCCAGCAGCCAAGACGGCGGGAGGGCCCGAGAGCAGTTCTTC.

V is TRBV19 and J is TRBJ2-7; tentative D call: TRBD1 (6 bases). The germline V gene encodes CDR1 LNHDA and CDR2 SQIVND (reference sequence). This CDR3 is built from 14 residues. Trimming took off 4 bases at V and 1 base at J, with 11 bases between the two ends. CDR3 sequence (DNA): TGTGCCAGTAGTAATTTGGACAGATCCTACGAGCAGTACTTC. Translating it yields CASSNLDRSYEQYF.

This clonotype has just a few counts. This rearrangement joins TRBV2 to TRBJ2-7; a weak D match, TRBD1 (6 bases). The V end was cut by 4 bases, the J end by 3 bases, with 10 bases between. Germline CDR1 is SNHLY and CDR2 is FYNNEI. There are 13 residues in the CDR3. The DNA for the CDR3 is TGTGCCAGCAGTGGCGGACAGATCTACGAGCAGTACTTC. This encodes CASSGGQIYEQYF.

This rearrangement joins TRBV5-4 to TRBJ1-1; D perhaps matches TRBD1 (6 bases). Looked up from germline, CDR1 is SGHNT and CDR2 is YYREEE (reference sequence). CDR3 size: 13 residues. V was shortened by 5 bases and J by 6 bases, with 14 bases between the two germline ends. The CDR3 reads CASRTGESAEAFF. The DNA of the CDR3 is TGTGCCAGCAGGACAGGTGAGAGTGCTGAAGCTTTCTTT.

This clonotype has a handful of counts. This chain uses TRBV10-1 with TRBJ2-3; D gene ambiguous. The DNA end is a closer match to TRBJ2-1, so the J assignment may be wrong. This CDR3 is 12 amino acids long. The germline gives CDR1 WNHNN, CDR2 SYGVQD (reference sequence). DNA of the CDR3: TGCGCCAGCAGTGAAGGTAGAAATAAGCAGTTCTTC. Encoded protein: CASSEGRNKQFF.

This clonotype was recorded at least ten times. The gene calls are TRBV2 and TRBJ2-2; 9 nucleotides align to TRBD2. V lost 6 bases to trimming and J lost 7 bases; unmatched junction nucleotides: 12. This CDR3 has 16 residues. Germline V gene lookup returns CDR1 SNHLY and CDR2 FYNNEI. The CDR3 is CASRTTSGARNGELFF. CDR3 in DNA: TGTGCCAGCAGGACGACTAGCGGAGCCCGAAACGGGGAGCTGTTTTTT.

This chain connects TRBV3-1 to TRBJ2-3; D not certain. With 2 bases removed from V and 3 bases from J, the gap between germline ends came to 3 bases. Germline V gene lookup returns CDR1 LGHDT and CDR2 YNNKEL (reference sequence). This CDR3 has 12 residues. This CDR3 reads CASSQWTDTQYF. In DNA, the CDR3 is TGTGCCAGCAGCCAATGGACAGATACGCAGTATTTT.

The J gene is TRBJ2-7, the V gene TRBV4-1; D possibly corresponds to TRBD1 (6 bases). Germline CDR1 and CDR2: MGHRA and YSYEKL. The V end was cut by 4 bases, the J end by 0 bases, with 10 bases between. The CDR3 length is 14 residues. The CDR3 DNA is TGCGCCAGCAGCCCATGGACAGTCTCCTACGAGCAGTACTTC. Protein product: CASSPWTVSYEQYF.

V gene TRBV20-1 combines with J gene TRBJ1-5; D not certain. V lost 6 bases to trimming and J lost 2 bases, with 17 bases between them. CDR1 DFQATT and CDR2 SNEGSKA come from the germline V gene (reference sequence). The CDR3 covers 15 residues. Here the CDR3 DNA reads TGCAGTGCCCTACGAGGGTTTAGTGGCAATCAGCCCCAGCATTTT. As protein: CSALRGFSGNQPQHF.

This clonotype was counted ten times or more. This chain connects TRBV28 to TRBJ2-3; D possibly corresponds to TRBD2 (6 bases). V lost 7 bases and J 0 bases, leaving 8 bases between the germline ends. CDR1 and CDR2 (germline): MDHEN, SYDVKM. The CDR3 loop spans 13 amino acids. CDR3 protein: CASTSGSTDTQYF. The CDR3 region has the DNA TGTGCCAGCACCAGCGGGAGCACAGATACGCAGTATTTT.

This clonotype was detected many times. The chain joins TRBV11-2 to TRBJ1-1; D uncertain. Germline V lookup: CDR1 SGHAT, CDR2 FQNNGV. V lost 5 bases and J lost 1, with 11 bases in between. CDR3 length equals 14 residues. The CDR3 DNA reads TGTGCCAGCAGCCCCGGGCGGAAGAACACTGAAGCTTTCTTT. Its protein product is CASSPGRKNTEAFF.

On this clonotype: A much larger clone lies a single base off, so this may be a read error. V usage is TRBV27 and J usage is TRBJ2-1, with D possibly TRBD2 on 6 matching bases. Germline assignment: CDR1 MNHEY and CDR2 SMNVEV (reference sequence). This CDR3 region has 15 residues. The CDR3 protein is CASSMRRDSYDEQFF. The CDR3 DNA reads as TGTGCCAGCAGTATGAGGAGGGACTCCTACGATGAGCAGTTCTTC.

This clonotype occurred a few times. The V and J genes are TRBV30 and TRBJ1-2; 9 positions match TRBD1. The CDR3 is made up of 15 amino acids. J lost 3 bases, V lost 2 bases, and 7 bases had no gene match. Germline CDR1 is GTSNPN and CDR2 is SVGIG (reference sequence). The CDR3 sequence: CAWSTYRGRDYGYTF. CDR3 DNA sequence: TGTGCCTGGAGTACTTACAGGGGGCGCGACTATGGCTACACCTTC.

This clonotype was seen repeatedly, ten times or more. This chain uses TRBV7-9 with TRBJ2-1, with D perhaps matching TRBD2 (5 bases). Germline-derived CDR1 and CDR2 are SEHNR and FQNEAQ (reference sequence). The CDR3 runs 13 residues. V lost 3 bases to trimming and J lost 6 bases, with 9 bases between them. The CDR3 loop is CASSFGKRNEQFF. CDR3 in DNA: TGTGCCAGCAGCTTCGGGAAACGCAATGAGCAGTTCTTC.

CDR3 loop: CASSRTSGQGPLAQETQYF. For the CDR3, the DNA is TGTGCCAGCTCCCGAACCTCGGGACAAGGGCCCCTGGCCCAAGAGACCCAGTACTTC. The chain couples TRBV18 to TRBJ2-5, with D possibly matching TRBD1 (6 bases). V lost 6 bases, J lost 1 base, and 27 bases lay in between. In germline, CDR1 is KGHSH, CDR2 LQKENI. The CDR3 extends over 19 amino acids.